The 6 T cell receptor beta chains below were found in one sample sequenced in a study of T cells in localized non-small cell lung cancer. Assay used: immunoSEQ multiplex PCR; TCRdb lists only in-frame clones, some missing. The sample lists around 50,000 clones, roughly nine tenths seen once, with around 2.5% in the top ten. Material: PBMCs, obtained before any cancer treatment. The receptor set was obtained from a man aged 35 to 69 with stage II lung adenocarcinoma.

The genes are TRBV6-1 and TRBJ2-7; 11 bases match TRBD2. Trimming took 6 bases from V and 4 from J; bases not matched to a gene: 8. Per the germline V gene, CDR1 is MNHNS and CDR2 is SASEGT. The length of the CDR3 is 15 residues. This chain's CDR3 is CASRWGSGGAYEQYV. As DNA, the CDR3 is TGTGCCAGCAGGTGGGGTAGCGGGGGGGCATACGAGCAGTACGTC.

The rearrangement joins TRBV11-2 to TRBJ1-4; D call uncertain. CDR1 SGHAT and CDR2 FQNNGV come from the germline V gene. CDR3 length: 14 residues. Trimming pared 0 bases from V and 8 bases from J, leaving 10 bases between. Here the CDR3 DNA reads TGTGCCAGCAGCTTAGAACCCTCGGAGGAAAAACTGTTTTTT. It encodes CASSLEPSEEKLFF.

This chain joins TRBV6-6 and TRBJ2-3, with no clear D. The CDR3 covers 13 residues. Germline V gene lookup returns CDR1 MNHNY and CDR2 SVGAGI (reference sequence). The V and J ends lost 6 bases and 0 bases respectively, with 7 bases between them. CDR3 protein: CASRVFSTDTQYF. The CDR3 DNA is TGTGCCAGCAGGGTTTTTAGCACAGATACGCAGTATTTT.

This clone has just a few counts. V gene TRBV5-6 combines with J gene TRBJ2-5, with D possibly being TRBD1 (6 bases). With 5 bases removed from V and 3 bases from J, the gap between germline ends came to 17 bases. The germline gives CDR1 SGHDT, CDR2 YYEEEE. The CDR3 sequence is 15 residues long. CDR3 residues: CASSAQGYPKETQYF. In nucleotides, the CDR3 is TGTGCCAGCAGTGCGCAGGGGTACCCAAAAGAGACCCAGTACTTC.

CDR3: CASSLNHQETQYF. CDR3 nucleotide sequence: TGTGCCAGCAGCTTAAATCATCAAGAGACCCAGTACTTC. V usage is TRBV7-6 and J usage is TRBJ2-5; D is unclear. Germline CDR1 and CDR2: SGHVS and FNYEAQ. The V end lost 2 bases, the J end lost 2 bases, and 6 bases lay between the germline ends. The CDR3 spans 13 residues.

This chain connects TRBV6-5 to TRBJ2-1; a weak D match, TRBD1 (6 bases). CDR1 is MNHEY, CDR2 SVGAGI, per germline. The V end lost 6 bases, the J end lost 0 bases, and 9 bases lay between the germline ends. This CDR3 comprises 14 residues. The CDR3 is CASSLGGSYNEQFF. Here the CDR3 DNA reads TGTGCCAGCAGCCTAGGGGGCTCCTACAATGAGCAGTTCTTC.